What follows are 3 T cell receptor beta chains derived from one specimen sequenced in a study of OX40 agonist ivuxolimab in advanced cancers. The receptor library was made with the immunoSEQ multiplex PCR assay. TCRdb re-hosts the immuneACCESS table, in-frame sequences only. Its copies lack some clones; in the studies checked, an unresolved V gene accounts for under half of them, and the cause for the rest is not known. For this sample the table gives 37,000 or so clones, of which 82% were detected only once. The ten largest clonotypes hold about 2% of the sample. Sequenced here: CD4+ or CD8+ T cells sorted from blood, sampled in a trial of the OX40 agonist ivuxolimab. These receptors all stem from an adult with an advanced solid tumor such as melanoma, head and neck, liver or kidney cancer.

This chain connects TRBV5-6 to TRBJ2-7, with D unclear. This CDR3 is built from 11 residues. CDR1 is SGHDT, CDR2 YYEEEE, per germline. The V end was cut by 4 bases, the J end by 5 bases, with 7 bases between. CDR3 region: CASSRIDEQYF. Here the CDR3 DNA reads TGTGCCAGCAGCCGCATTGACGAGCAGTACTTC.

This chain links TRBV11-2 with TRBJ1-1; D remains ambiguous. The V and J ends lost 3 bases and 5 bases respectively, with 4 bases between them. The CDR3 consists of 11 residues. Germline values: CDR1 SGHAT, CDR2 FQNNGV. This chain's CDR3 is CASSFDTEAFF. The CDR3 DNA reads TGTGCCAGCAGCTTTGATACTGAAGCTTTCTTT.

This chain connects TRBV27 to TRBJ2-5, with D possibly matching TRBD2 (5 bases). Trimming took off 4 bases at V and 7 bases at J, with 7 bases between the two ends. The CDR3 covers 11 residues. Germline values: CDR1 MNHEY, CDR2 SMNVEV (reference sequence). The CDR3 reads CASSSRGTQYF. For the CDR3, the DNA is TGTGCCAGCAGTTCCCGGGGGACCCAGTACTTC.